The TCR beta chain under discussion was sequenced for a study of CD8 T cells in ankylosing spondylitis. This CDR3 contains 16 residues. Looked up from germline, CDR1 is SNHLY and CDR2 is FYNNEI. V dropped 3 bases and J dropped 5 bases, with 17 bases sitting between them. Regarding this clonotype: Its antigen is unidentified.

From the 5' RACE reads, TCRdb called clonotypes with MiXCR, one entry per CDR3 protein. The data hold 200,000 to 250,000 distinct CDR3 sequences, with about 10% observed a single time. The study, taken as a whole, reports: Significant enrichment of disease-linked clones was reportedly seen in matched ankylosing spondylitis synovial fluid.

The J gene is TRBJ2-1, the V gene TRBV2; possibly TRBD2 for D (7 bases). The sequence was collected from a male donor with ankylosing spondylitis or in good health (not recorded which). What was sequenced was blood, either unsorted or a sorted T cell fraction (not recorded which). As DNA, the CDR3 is TGTGCCAGCAGTGACTCATGGGGGGCGGGGGACAATGAGCAGTTCTTC. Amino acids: CASSDSWGAGDNEQFF.